This T cell receptor (beta chain) came from a study of T cells after yellow fever vaccination. Study conclusions and caveats: Sorted repertoires could include abundant contaminating clonotypes from bulk cells. Faster peaking, at day 5 versus 15, marked a secondary response that was weaker.

MiXCR, applied by TCRdb to the 5' RACE reads, yields one record per CDR3 protein. This sample yields about 340,000 distinct CDR3 sequences, of which around 13% are seen a single time; about 3% belongs to the top ten. V was pared by 0 bases and J by 4 bases, with 15 bases between. CDR3 size: 15 residues. Germline-derived CDR1 and CDR2 are DFQATT and SNEGSKA (reference sequence). With regard to this clonotype: Its antigen is undetermined.

The rearrangement links TRBV20-1 to TRBJ1-2, with D possibly matching TRBD1 (6 bases). The source of this sequence is a young man who received the YFV17D yellow fever vaccine. The source material was CD4+ T cells sorted from PBMCs, sampled 15 days after the yellow fever booster vaccination. CDR3 DNA sequence: TGCAGTGCTAGAGATCTATGGGGGGGCGCCTATGGCTACACCTTC. It translates to CSARDLWGGAYGYTF.